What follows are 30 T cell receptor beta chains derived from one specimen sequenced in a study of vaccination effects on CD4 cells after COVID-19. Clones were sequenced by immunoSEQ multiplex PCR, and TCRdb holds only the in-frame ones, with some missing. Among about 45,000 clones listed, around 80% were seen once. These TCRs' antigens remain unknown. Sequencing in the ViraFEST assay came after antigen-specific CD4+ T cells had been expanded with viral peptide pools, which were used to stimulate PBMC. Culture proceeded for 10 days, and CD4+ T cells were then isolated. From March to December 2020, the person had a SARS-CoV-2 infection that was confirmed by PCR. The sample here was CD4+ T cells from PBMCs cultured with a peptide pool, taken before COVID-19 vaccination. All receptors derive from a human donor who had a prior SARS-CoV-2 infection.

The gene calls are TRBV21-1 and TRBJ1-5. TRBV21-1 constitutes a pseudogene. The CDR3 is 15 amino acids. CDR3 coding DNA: TGTGCCAGCAGCAAAGAGGGCGGGCGGAATCAGCCCCAGCATTTT. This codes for CASSKEGGRNQPQHF.

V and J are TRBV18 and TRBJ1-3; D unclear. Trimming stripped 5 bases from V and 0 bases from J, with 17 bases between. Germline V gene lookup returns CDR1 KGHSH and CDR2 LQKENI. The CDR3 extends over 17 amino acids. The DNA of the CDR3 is TGTGCCAGCTCAAACCAAATGGGAGGCCTCTCTGGAAACACCATATATTTT. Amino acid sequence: CASSNQMGGLSGNTIYF.

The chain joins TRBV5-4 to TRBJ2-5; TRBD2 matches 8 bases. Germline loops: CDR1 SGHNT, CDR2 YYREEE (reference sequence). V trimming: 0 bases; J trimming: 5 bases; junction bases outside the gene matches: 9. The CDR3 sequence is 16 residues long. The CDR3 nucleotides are TGTGCCAGCAGCTTGGATCCGGGGGGGGCCGCGGAGACCCAGTACTTC. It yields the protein CASSLDPGGAAETQYF.

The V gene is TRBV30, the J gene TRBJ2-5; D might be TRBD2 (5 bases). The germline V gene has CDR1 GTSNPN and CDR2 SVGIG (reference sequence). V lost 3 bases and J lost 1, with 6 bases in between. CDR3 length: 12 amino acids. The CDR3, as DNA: TGTGCCTGGAGCCTAGCCCAAGAGACCCAGTACTTC. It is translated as CAWSLAQETQYF. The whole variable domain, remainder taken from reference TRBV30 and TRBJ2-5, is SQTIHQWPATLVQPVGSPLSLECTVEGTSNPNLYWYRQAAGRGLQLLFYSVGIGQISSEVPQNLSASRPQDRQFILSSKKLLLSDSGFYLCAWSLAQETQYFGPGTRLLVL.

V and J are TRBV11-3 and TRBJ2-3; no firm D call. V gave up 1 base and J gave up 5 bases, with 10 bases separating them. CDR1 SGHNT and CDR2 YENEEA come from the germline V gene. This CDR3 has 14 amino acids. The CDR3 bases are TGTGCCAGCAGCTTAGGGGCCCCGGGAGATACGCAGTATTTT. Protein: CASSLGAPGDTQYF.

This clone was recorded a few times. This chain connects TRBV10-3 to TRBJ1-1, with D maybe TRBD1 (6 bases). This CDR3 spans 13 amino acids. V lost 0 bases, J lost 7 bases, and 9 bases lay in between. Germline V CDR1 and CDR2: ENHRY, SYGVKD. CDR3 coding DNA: TGTGCCATCAGTGAGTCCTCGGACAGTGAAGCTTTCTTT. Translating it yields CAISESSDSEAFF.

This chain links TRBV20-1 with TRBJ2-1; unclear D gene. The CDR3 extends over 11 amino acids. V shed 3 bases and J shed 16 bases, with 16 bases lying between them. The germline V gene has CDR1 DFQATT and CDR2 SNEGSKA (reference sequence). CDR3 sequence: CSASRGPRSFF. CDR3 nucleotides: TGCAGTGCTAGCCGAGGTCCCCGGAGCTTCTTC.

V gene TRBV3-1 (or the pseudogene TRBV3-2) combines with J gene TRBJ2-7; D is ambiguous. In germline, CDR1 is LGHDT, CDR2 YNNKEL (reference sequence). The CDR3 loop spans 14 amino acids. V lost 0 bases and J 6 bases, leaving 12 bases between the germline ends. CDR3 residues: CASSQDLYWVEQYF. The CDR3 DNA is TGTGCCAGCAGCCAAGATCTGTATTGGGTCGAGCAGTACTTC.

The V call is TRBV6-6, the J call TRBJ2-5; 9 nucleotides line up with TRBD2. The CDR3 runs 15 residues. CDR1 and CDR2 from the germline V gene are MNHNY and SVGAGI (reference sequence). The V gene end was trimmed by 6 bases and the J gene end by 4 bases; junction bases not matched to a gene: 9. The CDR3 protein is CASRKAGGPLETQYF. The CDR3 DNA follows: TGTGCCAGCAGGAAAGCGGGGGGCCCCTTAGAGACCCAGTACTTC.

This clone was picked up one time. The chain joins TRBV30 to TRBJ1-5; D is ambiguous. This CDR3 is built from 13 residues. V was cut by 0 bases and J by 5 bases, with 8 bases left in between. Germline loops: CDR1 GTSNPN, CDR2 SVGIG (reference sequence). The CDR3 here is CAWSVGVDQPQHF. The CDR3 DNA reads TGTGCCTGGAGTGTTGGCGTGGATCAGCCCCAGCATTTT.

CDR3 coding DNA: TGTGCCAGCAGTTGGTACAATGAGCAGTTCTTC. Protein product: CASSWYNEQFF. The V call is TRBV27, the J call TRBJ2-1; D unresolved. The CDR3 is made up of 11 amino acids. Between the trimmed V and J ends, which lost 4 bases and 4 bases, there was a span of 2 bases. Per germline, CDR1 MNHEY and CDR2 SMNVEV (reference sequence).

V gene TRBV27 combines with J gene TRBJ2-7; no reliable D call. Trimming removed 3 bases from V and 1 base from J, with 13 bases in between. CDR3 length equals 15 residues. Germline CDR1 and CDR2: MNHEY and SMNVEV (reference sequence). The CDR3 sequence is CASSFHGGLSYEQYF. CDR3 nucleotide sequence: TGTGCCAGCAGTTTCCATGGCGGTTTATCCTACGAGCAGTACTTC.

CDR3 nucleotide sequence: TGTGCCAGCAGTTCGGGCATAAACACCATATATTTT. Translating gives CASSSGINTIYF. The chain employs TRBV6-2 or TRBV6-3 and TRBJ1-3; no clear D gene. CDR3 length equals 12 residues. CDR1 is MNHEY, CDR2 SVGEGT, per germline. V was pared by 4 bases and J by 6 bases, with 7 bases between.

CDR3 nucleotide sequence: TGTGCCAGCAGCTTAGGGTCAGGGGACGTGGAGACCCAGTACTTC. It codes for CASSLGSGDVETQYF. The chain employs TRBV11-3 and TRBJ2-5, with a weak D call TRBD1 (6 bases). Between the trimmed V and J ends, which lost 1 base and 5 bases, there was a span of 14 bases. The CDR3 has 15 residues. The germline gives CDR1 SGHNT, CDR2 YENEEA.

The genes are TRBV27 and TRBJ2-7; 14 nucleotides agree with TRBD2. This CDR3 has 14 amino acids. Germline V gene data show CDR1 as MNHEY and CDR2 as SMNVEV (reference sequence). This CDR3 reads CASSLGTSGGYRLV. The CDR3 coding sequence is TGTGCCAGCAGTTTGGGGACTAGCGGGGGCTACCGACTCGTC.

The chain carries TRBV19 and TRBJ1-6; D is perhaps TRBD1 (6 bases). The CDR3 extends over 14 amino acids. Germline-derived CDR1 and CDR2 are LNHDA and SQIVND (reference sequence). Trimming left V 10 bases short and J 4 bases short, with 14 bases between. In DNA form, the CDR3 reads TGTGCCACTTCGGACAGTACTTATAATTCACCCCTCCACTTT. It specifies CATSDSTYNSPLHF.

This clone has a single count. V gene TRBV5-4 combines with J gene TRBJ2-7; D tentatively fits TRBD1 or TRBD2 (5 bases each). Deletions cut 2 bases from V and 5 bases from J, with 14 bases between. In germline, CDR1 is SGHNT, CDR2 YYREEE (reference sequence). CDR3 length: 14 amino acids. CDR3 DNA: TGTGCCAGCAGCTTAACCGGGGCCGTAAACGAGCAGTACTTC. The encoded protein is CASSLTGAVNEQYF.

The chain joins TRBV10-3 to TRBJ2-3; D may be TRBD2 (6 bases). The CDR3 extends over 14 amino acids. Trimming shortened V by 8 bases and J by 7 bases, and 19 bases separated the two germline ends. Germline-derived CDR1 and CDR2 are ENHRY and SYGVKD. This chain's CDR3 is CAIGFGGAANTQYF. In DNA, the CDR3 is TGTGCCATCGGGTTCGGAGGGGCGGCGAATACGCAGTATTTT.

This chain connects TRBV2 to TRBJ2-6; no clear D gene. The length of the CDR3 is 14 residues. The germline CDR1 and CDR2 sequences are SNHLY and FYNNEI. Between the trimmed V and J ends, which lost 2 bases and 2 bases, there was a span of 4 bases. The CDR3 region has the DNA TGTGCCAGCAGTGAAATCCCTGGGGCCAACGTCCTGACTTTC. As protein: CASSEIPGANVLTF. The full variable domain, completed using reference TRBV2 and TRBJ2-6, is EPEVTQTPSHQVTQMGQEVILRCVPISNHLYFYWYRQILGQKVEFLVSFYNNEISEKSEIFDDQFSVERPDGSNFTLKIRSTKLEDSAMYFCASSEIPGANVLTFGAGSRLTVL.

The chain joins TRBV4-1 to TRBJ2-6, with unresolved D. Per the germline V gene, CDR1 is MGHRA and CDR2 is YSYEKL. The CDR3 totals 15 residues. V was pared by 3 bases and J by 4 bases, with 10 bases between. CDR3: CASSHARRGANVLTF. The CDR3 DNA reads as TGCGCCAGCAGCCATGCCCGTCGGGGGGCCAACGTCCTGACTTTC.

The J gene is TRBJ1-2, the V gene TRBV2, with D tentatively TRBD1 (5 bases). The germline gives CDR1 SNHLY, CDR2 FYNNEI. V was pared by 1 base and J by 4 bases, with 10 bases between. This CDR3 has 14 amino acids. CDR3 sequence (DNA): TGTGCCAGCAGTGAAGGGGGGAGAGGCTATGGCTACACCTTC. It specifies CASSEGGRGYGYTF. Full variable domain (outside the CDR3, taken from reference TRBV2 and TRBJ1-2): EPEVTQTPSHQVTQMGQEVILRCVPISNHLYFYWYRQILGQKVEFLVSFYNNEISEKSEIFDDQFSVERPDGSNFTLKIRSTKLEDSAMYFCASSEGGRGYGYTFGSGTRLTVV.

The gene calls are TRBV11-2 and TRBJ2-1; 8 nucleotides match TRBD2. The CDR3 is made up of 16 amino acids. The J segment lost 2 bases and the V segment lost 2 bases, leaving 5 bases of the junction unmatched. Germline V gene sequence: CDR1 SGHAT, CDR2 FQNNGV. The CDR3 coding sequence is TGTGCCAGCAGCTTACTCGCGGGAGGAGCCTACAATGAGCAGTTCTTC. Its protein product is CASSLLAGGAYNEQFF.

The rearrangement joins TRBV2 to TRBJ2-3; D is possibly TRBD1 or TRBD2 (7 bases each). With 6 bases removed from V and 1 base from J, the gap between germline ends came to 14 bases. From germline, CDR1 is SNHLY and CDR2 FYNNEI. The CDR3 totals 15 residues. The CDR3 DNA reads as TGTGCCAGCAGCCCAGCGGGACAGCGCACAGATACGCAGTATTTT. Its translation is CASSPAGQRTDTQYF.

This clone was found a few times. For the CDR3, the DNA is TGTGCCAGCAGTTTAGCCGGGACAGTCCATCTCGAGCAGTACTTC. Translation: CASSLAGTVHLEQYF. The chain carries TRBV6-2 or TRBV6-3 and TRBJ2-7; 7 bases align to TRBD1. This CDR3 is built from 15 residues. Trimming at V came to 4 bases and at J to 6 bases, leaving 12 bases not matched to a gene. Germline CDR1 MNHEY, CDR2 SVGEGT.

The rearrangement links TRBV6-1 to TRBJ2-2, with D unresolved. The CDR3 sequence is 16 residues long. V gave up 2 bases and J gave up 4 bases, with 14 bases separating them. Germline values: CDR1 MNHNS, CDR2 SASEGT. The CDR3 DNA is TGTGCCAGCAGTGAAAGGCCGGTTCGAGCCACCGGGGAGCTGTTTTTT. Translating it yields CASSERPVRATGELFF.

In DNA, the CDR3 is TGTGCCAGCAGCTTGGGCCTTAACGGGAGGTCAGATACGCAGTATTTT. Its protein is CASSLGLNGRSDTQYF. The V and J genes are TRBV5-4 and TRBJ2-3, with 7 bases identical to TRBD2. This CDR3 is built from 16 residues. Germline CDR1 is SGHNT and CDR2 is YYREEE (reference sequence). The ends lost 0 bases at V and 4 bases at J; junction bases unmatched: 8.

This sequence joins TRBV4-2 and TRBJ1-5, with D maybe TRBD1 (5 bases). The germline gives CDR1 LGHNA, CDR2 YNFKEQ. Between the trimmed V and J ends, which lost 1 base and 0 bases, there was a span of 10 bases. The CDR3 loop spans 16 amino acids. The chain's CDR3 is CASSQASRASNQPQHF. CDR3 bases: TGTGCCAGCAGCCAAGCCTCCAGGGCTAGCAATCAGCCCCAGCATTTT.

The CDR3 loop reads CASSQGGRPLDEQYF. For the CDR3, the DNA is TGTGCCAGCAGCCAAGGGGGTCGACCGCTCGACGAGCAGTACTTC. The chain recombines TRBV9 with TRBJ2-7, with D possibly being TRBD1 (6 bases). Trimming took 4 bases from V and 5 from J, leaving 19 bases between them. Germline loops: CDR1 SGDLS, CDR2 YYNGEE. There are 15 residues in the CDR3.

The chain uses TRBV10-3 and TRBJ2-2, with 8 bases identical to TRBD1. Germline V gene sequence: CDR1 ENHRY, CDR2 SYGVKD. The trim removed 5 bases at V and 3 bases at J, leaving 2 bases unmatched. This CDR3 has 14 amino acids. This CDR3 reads CAISLDRDTGELFF. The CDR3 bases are TGTGCCATCAGTTTGGACAGGGACACCGGGGAGCTGTTTTTT.

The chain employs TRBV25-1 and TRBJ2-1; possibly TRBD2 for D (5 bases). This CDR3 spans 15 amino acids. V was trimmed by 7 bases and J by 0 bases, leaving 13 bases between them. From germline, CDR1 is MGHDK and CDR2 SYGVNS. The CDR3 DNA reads TGTGCCAGCAAGGGCCCCGAGGGCTCCTACAATGAGCAGTTCTTC. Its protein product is CASKGPEGSYNEQFF.